The 19 T cell receptor beta chains below were found in one sample sequenced in a study of cytomegalovirus exposure and HLA in healthy donors. Sequencing was performed with immunoSEQ multiplex PCR; in TCRdb, only in-frame clones are kept and a portion is missing. The table includes 50,000 to 65,000 clones, about 95% detected once. The sequenced material came from PBMCs. All receptors derive from a woman aged 18 to 35 in good health and CMV-seropositive.

J is TRBJ1-1 and V is TRBV4-1; D may be TRBD1 (6 bases). Trimming pared 1 base from V and 1 base from J, leaving 16 bases between. The CDR3 is made up of 17 amino acids. The V gene's germline CDR1 is MGHRA and CDR2 YSYEKL. DNA of the CDR3: TGCGCCAGCAGCCAAGCTCAACCGGGACAAAAGAACACTGAAGCTTTCTTT. Encoded protein: CASSQAQPGQKNTEAFF.

In this sample, this clone turned up once. The chain is built from TRBV28 and TRBJ1-5; D call uncertain. The germline gives CDR1 MDHEN, CDR2 SYDVKM. Trimming took off 0 bases at V and 2 bases at J, with 5 bases between the two ends. This CDR3 spans 14 amino acids. CDR3 sequence: CASSLWGGNQPQHF. In DNA, the CDR3 is TGTGCCAGCAGTTTATGGGGAGGCAATCAGCCCCAGCATTTT. Drawing the rest from reference TRBV28 and TRBJ1-5, the complete variable domain is DVKVTQSSRYLVKRTGEKVFLECVQDMDHENMFWYRQDPGLGLRLIYFSYDVKMKEKGDIPEGYSVSREKKERFSLILESASTNQTSMYLCASSLWGGNQPQHFGDGTRLSIL.

The V call is TRBV5-1, the J call TRBJ2-5; D is ambiguous. This CDR3 spans 15 amino acids. Trimming removed 2 bases from V and 1 base from J, with 12 bases in between. Germline V gene data show CDR1 as SGHRS and CDR2 as YFSETQ. CDR3 nucleotides: TGCGCCAGCAGCTTCACGACTCACCCCCAAGAGACCCAGTACTTC. It translates to CASSFTTHPQETQYF.

V usage is TRBV28 and J usage is TRBJ2-7; D perhaps matches TRBD1 (6 bases). The V end was cut by 2 bases, the J end by 0 bases, with 11 bases between. This CDR3 is built from 15 residues. CDR1 is MDHEN and CDR2 is SYDVKM in the germline V gene. Written as DNA, the CDR3 is TGTGCCAGCAGTTTAGCCTACAGGGACTCCTACGAGCAGTACTTC. It codes for CASSLAYRDSYEQYF.

V and J are TRBV5-1 and TRBJ2-2; D gene unclear. The CDR3 loop spans 13 amino acids. V lost 4 bases, J lost 3 bases, and 7 bases lay in between. Germline V gives CDR1 SGHRS, CDR2 YFSETQ. For the CDR3, the DNA is TGCGCCAGCAGCCCCGGTGACACCGGGGAGCTGTTTTTT. It encodes CASSPGDTGELFF. The variable domain in full, with the rest retrieved from reference TRBV5-1 and TRBJ2-2, is KAGVTQTPRYLIKTRGQQVTLSCSPISGHRSVSWYQQTPGQGLQFLFEYFSETQRNKGNFPGRFSGRQFSNSRSEMNVSTLELGDSALYLCASSPGDTGELFFGEGSRLTVL.

The gene calls are TRBV5-1 and TRBJ2-1, with 11 bases that match TRBD2. Trimming removed 2 bases from V and 8 bases from J; junction bases left unmatched: 6. CDR3 length equals 15 residues. Germline loops: CDR1 SGHRS, CDR2 YFSETQ. CDR3 residues: CASSFALAGVYEQFF. CDR3 bases: TGCGCCAGCAGCTTCGCACTAGCGGGAGTTTATGAGCAGTTCTTC. Using reference TRBV5-1 and TRBJ2-1 for the parts outside the CDR3, the full variable domain is KAGVTQTPRYLIKTRGQQVTLSCSPISGHRSVSWYQQTPGQGLQFLFEYFSETQRNKGNFPGRFSGRQFSNSRSEMNVSTLELGDSALYLCASSFALAGVYEQFFGPGTRLTVL.

This chain uses TRBV5-6 with TRBJ2-7, with 7 bases lining up with TRBD1. V dropped 3 bases and J dropped 6; count of bases not matched to a gene: 15. CDR3 length equals 16 residues. Per germline, CDR1 SGHDT and CDR2 YYEEEE. Written as DNA, the CDR3 is TGTGCCAGCAGCTGGCAGGGGACGACAGGGAGTGGCGAGCAGTACTTC. Its protein is CASSWQGTTGSGEQYF. Using reference TRBV5-6 and TRBJ2-7 for the parts outside the CDR3, the full variable domain is DAGVTQSPTHLIKTRGQQVTLRCSPKSGHDTVSWYQQALGQGPQFIFQYYEEEERQRGNFPDRFSGHQFPNYSSELNVNALLLGDSALYLCASSWQGTTGSGEQYFGPGTRLTVT.

Only one count was recorded for this clone. The genes are TRBV30 and TRBJ2-7, with 8 positions matching TRBD2. CDR3 size: 14 residues. Germline-derived CDR1 and CDR2 are GTSNPN and SVGIG (reference sequence). With 4 bases clipped from V and 0 bases from J, the junction kept 5 bases outside the gene matches. For the CDR3, the DNA is TGTGCCTGGATTCGGGGGGGTAGCTCCTACGAGCAGTACTTC. This sequence encodes CAWIRGGSSYEQYF.

J is TRBJ2-3 and V is TRBV2, with 16 bases aligning to TRBD2. The CDR3 totals 20 residues. V was pared by 3 bases and J by 4 bases, with 13 bases of the junction left unmatched. The V gene's germline CDR1 is SNHLY and CDR2 FYNNEI. CDR3 residues: CASSDSGTSGGAWDPDTQYF. CDR3 coding DNA: TGTGCCAGCAGTGACTCGGGGACTAGCGGGGGGGCATGGGACCCAGATACGCAGTATTTT.

The chain recombines TRBV6-5 with TRBJ2-7, with 9 bases that match TRBD2. The CDR3 loop spans 15 amino acids. J lost 2 bases, V lost 4 bases, and 6 bases had no gene match. From germline, CDR1 is MNHEY and CDR2 SVGAGI. The CDR3 bases are TGTGCCAGCAGTTCAGCGGGGGGCGCTCCCTACGAGCAGTACTTC. This gives the protein CASSSAGGAPYEQYF.

V and J are TRBV13 and TRBJ2-7; 10 bases agree with TRBD1. The germline V gene encodes CDR1 PRHDT and CDR2 FYEKMQ (reference sequence). This CDR3 comprises 15 residues. V was pared by 0 bases and J by 3 bases, with 2 bases of the junction left unmatched. This chain's CDR3 is CASSLGGQGVYEQYF. As DNA, the CDR3 is TGTGCCAGCAGCTTAGGCGGACAGGGGGTCTACGAGCAGTACTTC.

The V call is TRBV6-6, the J call TRBJ2-7; TRBD2 might be the D (6 bases). This CDR3 comprises 15 residues. V shed 5 bases and J shed 5 bases, with 19 bases lying between them. Germline CDR1 is MNHNY and CDR2 is SVGAGI (reference sequence). CDR3 in DNA: TGTGCCAGCAGTACCAACAGCGGGCCCACAAACGAGCAGTACTTC. Translating gives CASSTNSGPTNEQYF.

The chain links TRBV4-1 to TRBJ2-6; D is uncertain. V was clipped by 1 base and J by 2 bases, with 9 bases between them. CDR1 and CDR2 from the germline V gene are MGHRA and YSYEKL. The CDR3 contains 16 residues. CDR3 sequence (DNA): TGCGCCAGCAGCCAAGTCGGTGCTGCTGGGGCCAACGTCCTGACTTTC. This encodes CASSQVGAAGANVLTF.

The chain joins TRBV28 to TRBJ1-1; D remains unclear. CDR1 MDHEN and CDR2 SYDVKM come from the germline V gene. Trimming removed 3 bases from V and 4 bases from J, with 6 bases in between. This CDR3 region has 12 residues. In DNA form, the CDR3 reads TGTGCCAGCAGTTTTCCCGGCACTGAAGCTTTCTTT. Amino acids: CASSFPGTEAFF.

This clone showed up just once. The chain joins TRBV19 to TRBJ2-4, with D perhaps TRBD2 (5 bases). The CDR3 sequence is 14 residues long. The germline V and J ends were trimmed by 7 bases and 7 bases, with 17 bases remaining between them. CDR1 and CDR2 from the germline V gene are LNHDA and SQIVND (reference sequence). CDR3 sequence reads: CASKDGGGLNIQYF. The CDR3 DNA reads TGTGCCAGTAAAGATGGTGGAGGTCTGAACATTCAGTACTTC.

The rearrangement joins TRBV2 to TRBJ2-7; 8 bases map to TRBD2. Trimming cost V 0 bases and J 7 bases; bases outside gene matches: 5. The CDR3 is 14 residues long. Germline CDR1 SNHLY, CDR2 FYNNEI. The CDR3 spells CASSEARGVGEQYF. Here the CDR3 DNA reads TGTGCCAGCAGTGAAGCGCGGGGGGTGGGAGAGCAGTACTTC.

The chain combines TRBV9 with TRBJ2-5, with 8 bases lining up with TRBD2. The ends lost 4 bases at V and 5 bases at J; junction bases unmatched: 4. The CDR3 covers 13 residues. Germline V CDR1 and CDR2: SGDLS, YYNGEE. The CDR3 spells CASSPRLAETQYF. In nucleotides, the CDR3 is TGTGCCAGCAGCCCAAGACTAGCGGAGACCCAGTACTTC.

The rearrangement joins TRBV30 to TRBJ2-3; tentative D call: TRBD2 (6 bases). The V gene lost 0 bases and the J gene lost 13 bases, with 11 bases spanning the gap. The CDR3 loop spans 11 amino acids. CDR1 is GTSNPN, CDR2 SVGIG, per germline (reference sequence). CDR3 in DNA: TGTGCCTGGAGTGTACAAAGACTAGAGTATTTT. This encodes CAWSVQRLEYF.

The chain combines TRBV27 with TRBJ2-7, with 10 bases lining up with TRBD2. Trimming at V came to 5 bases and at J to 3 bases, leaving 7 bases not matched to a gene. The CDR3 consists of 15 residues. Looked up from germline, CDR1 is MNHEY and CDR2 is SMNVEV (reference sequence). The chain's CDR3 is CASSPALAGFYEQYF. The CDR3 DNA is TGTGCCAGCAGTCCGGCACTAGCGGGGTTCTACGAGCAGTACTTC.